A selection of T cell receptor beta chains follows, all from one sample in a study of shared clonotypes between healthy human individuals. Method: immunoSEQ multiplex PCR; TCRdb's copy keeps in-frame clones and lacks some. The table has 1.6 million or so clones, approximately 98.5% seen once. The source material was naive CD4+ T cells sorted from blood. Every receptor here comes from a man younger than 45 in good health. Both conserved end residues are part of each CDR3. D genes are given only for firm matches.

TRBV13 NA CASSRDQHYEQYF
TRBV14 NA CASSQDQGAKNIQYF
TRBV5-1 NA CASSPTDHGTQYF
TRBV18 NA CASSLETRGLGGYTF
TRBV19 NA CASSVKTQTNTGELFF
TRBV5-1 TRBD2 CASSLGLAGVNTQYF
TRBV19 NA CASSIGPRELNQPQHF
TRBV27 NA CASSRERLVKPYEQYF
TRBV28 NA CASSFQVVLFF
TRBV2 NA CASVRLENREADTQYF
TRBV15 NA CATSRGAYEQYF
TRBV5-1 NA CASSTGTYNEQFF
TRBV5-6 TRBD2 CASSFLAGAPGEETQYF
TRBV18 NA CASSPNLTSNTEAFF
TRBV4-2 TRBD2 CASSLKVAGEVHEQFF
TRBV19 NA CASSILRPDSNQPQHF
TRBV25-1 NA CASSESSINQPQHF
TRBV30 NA CAWSVLVDTGELFF
TRBV4-3 NA CASSQEGDSTDTQYF
TRBV14 NA CASSQVIGGEQFF
TRBV6-6 NA CASSYALERGTGELFF
TRBV5-1 NA CASSLAGESSYNEQFF
TRBV5-4 NA CASSLVGRSPTNEKLFF
TRBV5-1 NA CASSLGMRDQPQHF